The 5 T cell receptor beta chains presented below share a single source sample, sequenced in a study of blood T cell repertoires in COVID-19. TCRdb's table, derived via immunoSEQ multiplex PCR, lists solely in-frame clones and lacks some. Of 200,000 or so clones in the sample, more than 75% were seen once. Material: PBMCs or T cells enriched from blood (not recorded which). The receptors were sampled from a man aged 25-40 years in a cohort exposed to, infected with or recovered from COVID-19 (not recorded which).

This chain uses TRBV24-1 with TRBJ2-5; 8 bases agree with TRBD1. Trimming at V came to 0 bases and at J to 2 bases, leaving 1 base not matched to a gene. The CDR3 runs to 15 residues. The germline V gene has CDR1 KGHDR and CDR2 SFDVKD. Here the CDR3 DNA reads TGTGCCACCAGTGATTTGGGACAGGGACAAGAGACCCAGTACTTC. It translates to CATSDLGQGQETQYF.

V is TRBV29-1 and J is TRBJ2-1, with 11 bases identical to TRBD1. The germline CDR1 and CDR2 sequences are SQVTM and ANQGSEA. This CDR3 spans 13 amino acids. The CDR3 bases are TGCACCATGGGGGACAGGGGGATCAATGAGCAGTTCTTC. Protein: CTMGDRGINEQFF.

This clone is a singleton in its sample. CDR3 in DNA: TGTGCCAGCAATTCAGAGACTAGCGGGACCTATGAGCAGTTCTTC. Protein: CASNSETSGTYEQFF. The chain combines TRBV27 with TRBJ2-1; 11 nucleotides match TRBD2. The V gene's germline CDR1 is MNHEY and CDR2 SMNVEV (reference sequence). With 7 bases clipped from V and 8 bases from J, the junction kept 10 bases outside the gene matches. The CDR3 consists of 15 residues.

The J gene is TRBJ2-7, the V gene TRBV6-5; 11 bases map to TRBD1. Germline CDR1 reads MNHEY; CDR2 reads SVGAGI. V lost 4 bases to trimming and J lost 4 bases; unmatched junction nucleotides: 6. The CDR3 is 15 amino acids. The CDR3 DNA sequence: TGTGCCAGCAGTTCCTCCGGGACAGGGGGATACGAGCAGTACTTC. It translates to CASSSSGTGGYEQYF.

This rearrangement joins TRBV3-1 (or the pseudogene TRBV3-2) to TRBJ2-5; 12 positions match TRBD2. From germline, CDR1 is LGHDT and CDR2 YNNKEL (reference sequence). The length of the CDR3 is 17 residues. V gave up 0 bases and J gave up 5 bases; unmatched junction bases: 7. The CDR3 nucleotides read TGTGCCAGCAGCCAAGACGCTAGCGGGAGGGAGTGGGAGACCCAGTACTTC. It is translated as CASSQDASGREWETQYF.